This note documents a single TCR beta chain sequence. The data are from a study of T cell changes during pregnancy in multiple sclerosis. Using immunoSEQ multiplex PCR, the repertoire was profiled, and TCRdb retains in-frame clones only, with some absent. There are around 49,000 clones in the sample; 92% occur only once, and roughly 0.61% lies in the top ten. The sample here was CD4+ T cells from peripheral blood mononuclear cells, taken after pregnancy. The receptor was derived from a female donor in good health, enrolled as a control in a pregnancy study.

CDR3 DNA sequence: TGTGCCAGCAGCTTAGTGGGCTATAGCACAGATACGCAGTATTTT. It specifies CASSLVGYSTDTQYF. The chain carries TRBV5-4 and TRBJ2-3; D gene uncertain. The CDR3 runs to 15 residues. Germline values: CDR1 SGHNT, CDR2 YYREEE (reference sequence). V lost 2 bases to trimming and J lost 0 bases, with 10 bases between them.